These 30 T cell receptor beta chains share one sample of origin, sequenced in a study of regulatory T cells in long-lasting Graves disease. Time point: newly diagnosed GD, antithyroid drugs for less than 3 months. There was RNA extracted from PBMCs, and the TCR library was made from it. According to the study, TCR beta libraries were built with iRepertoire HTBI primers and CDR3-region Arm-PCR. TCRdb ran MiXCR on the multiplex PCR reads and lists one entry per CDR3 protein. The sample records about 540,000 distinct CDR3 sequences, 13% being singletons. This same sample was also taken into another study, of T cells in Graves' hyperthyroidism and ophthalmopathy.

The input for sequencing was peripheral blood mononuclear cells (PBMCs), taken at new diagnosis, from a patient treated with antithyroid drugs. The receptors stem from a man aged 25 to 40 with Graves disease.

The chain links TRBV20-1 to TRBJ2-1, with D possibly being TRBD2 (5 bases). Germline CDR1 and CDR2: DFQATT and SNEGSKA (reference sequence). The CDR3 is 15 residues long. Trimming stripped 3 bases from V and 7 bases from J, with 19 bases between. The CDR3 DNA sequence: TGCAGTGCTAGCCCGGGAATAGGCCGAAGAAATGAGCAGTTCTTC. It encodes CSASPGIGRRNEQFF.

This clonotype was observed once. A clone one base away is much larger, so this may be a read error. CDR3 nucleotide sequence: TGCAGTTTCCAGACAGGAGGAGTAGCCAAAAACATTCAGTACTTC. Protein sequence: CSFQTGGVAKNIQYF. This chain joins TRBV20-1 and TRBJ2-4, with D possibly TRBD1 on 6 matching bases. CDR1 and CDR2 (germline): DFQATT, SNEGSKA (reference sequence). This CDR3 is built from 15 residues. Trimming pared 8 bases from V and 0 bases from J, leaving 17 bases between.

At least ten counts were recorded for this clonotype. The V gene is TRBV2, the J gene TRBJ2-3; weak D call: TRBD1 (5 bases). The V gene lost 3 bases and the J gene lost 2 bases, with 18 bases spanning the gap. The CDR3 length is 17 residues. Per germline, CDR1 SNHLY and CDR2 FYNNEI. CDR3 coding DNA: TGTGCCAGCAGTGATGTTTTGGGGCCCCCGAACACAGATACGCAGTATTTT. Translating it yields CASSDVLGPPNTDTQYF. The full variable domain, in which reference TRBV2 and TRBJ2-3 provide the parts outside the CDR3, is EPEVTQTPSHQVTQMGQEVILRCVPISNHLYFYWYRQILGQKVEFLVSFYNNEISEKSEIFDDQFSVERPDGSNFTLKIRSTKLEDSAMYFCASSDVLGPPNTDTQYFGPGTRLTVL.

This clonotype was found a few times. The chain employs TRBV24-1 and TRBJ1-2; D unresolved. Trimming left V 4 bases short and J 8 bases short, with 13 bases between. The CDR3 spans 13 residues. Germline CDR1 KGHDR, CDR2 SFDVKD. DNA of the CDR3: TGTGCCACCAGTGACCAGACGGCGGAGGGCTACACCTTC. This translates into CATSDQTAEGYTF.

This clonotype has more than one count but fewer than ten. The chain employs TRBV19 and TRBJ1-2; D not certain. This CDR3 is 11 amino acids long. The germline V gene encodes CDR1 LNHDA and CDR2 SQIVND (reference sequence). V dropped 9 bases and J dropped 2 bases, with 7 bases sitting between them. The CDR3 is CASATNYGYTF. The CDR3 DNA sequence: TGTGCCAGCGCAACGAACTATGGCTACACCTTC. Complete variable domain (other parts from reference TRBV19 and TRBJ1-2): DGGITQSPKYLFRKEGQNVTLSCEQNLNHDAMYWYRQDPGQGLRLIYYSQIVNDFQKGDIAEGYSVSREKKESFPLTVTSAQKNPTAFYLCASATNYGYTFGSGTRLTVV.

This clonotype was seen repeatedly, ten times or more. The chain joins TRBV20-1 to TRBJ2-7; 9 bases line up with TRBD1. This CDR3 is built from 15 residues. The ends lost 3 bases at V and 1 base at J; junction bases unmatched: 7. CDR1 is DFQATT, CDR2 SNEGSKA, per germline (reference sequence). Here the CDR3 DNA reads TGCAGTGCTAGTGTCACCGGGACAGGGTCCTACGAGCAGTACTTC. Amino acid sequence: CSASVTGTGSYEQYF.

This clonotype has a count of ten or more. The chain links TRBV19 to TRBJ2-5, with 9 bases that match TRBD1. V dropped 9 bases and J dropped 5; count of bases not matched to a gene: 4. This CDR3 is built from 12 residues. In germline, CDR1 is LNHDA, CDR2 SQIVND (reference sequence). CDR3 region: CASGTGYETQYF. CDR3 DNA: TGTGCCAGCGGGACAGGGTACGAGACCCAGTACTTC.

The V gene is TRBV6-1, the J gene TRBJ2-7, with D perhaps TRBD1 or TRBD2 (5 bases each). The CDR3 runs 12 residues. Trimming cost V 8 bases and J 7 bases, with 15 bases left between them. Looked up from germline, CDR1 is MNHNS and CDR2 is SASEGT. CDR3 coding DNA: TGTGCCAGCGGCCTGGGGGATCGGGAGCAGTACTTC. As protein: CASGLGDREQYF.

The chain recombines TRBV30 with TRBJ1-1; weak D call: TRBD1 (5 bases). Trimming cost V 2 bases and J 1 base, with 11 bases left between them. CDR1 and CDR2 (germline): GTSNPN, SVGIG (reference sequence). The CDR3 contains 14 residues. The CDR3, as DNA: TGTGCCTGGAGTCCATGGGACGGGAACACTGAAGCTTTCTTT. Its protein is CAWSPWDGNTEAFF.

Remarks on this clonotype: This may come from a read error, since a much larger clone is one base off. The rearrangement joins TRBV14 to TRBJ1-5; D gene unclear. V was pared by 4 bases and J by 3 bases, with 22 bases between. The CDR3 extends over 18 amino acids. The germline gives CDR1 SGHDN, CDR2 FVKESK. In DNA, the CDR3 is TGTGCCAGCAGCCTCGCTGGCAACGTCCAGCCAGTCAATCAGCCCCAGCATTTT. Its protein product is CASSLAGNVQPVNQPQHF.

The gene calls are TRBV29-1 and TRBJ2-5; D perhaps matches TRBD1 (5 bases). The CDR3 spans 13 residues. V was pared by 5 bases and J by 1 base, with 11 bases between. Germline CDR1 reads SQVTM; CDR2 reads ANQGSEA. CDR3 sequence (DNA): TGCAGCGTTTCAGGCAGGGTCCAAGAGACCCAGTACTTC. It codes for CSVSGRVQETQYF.

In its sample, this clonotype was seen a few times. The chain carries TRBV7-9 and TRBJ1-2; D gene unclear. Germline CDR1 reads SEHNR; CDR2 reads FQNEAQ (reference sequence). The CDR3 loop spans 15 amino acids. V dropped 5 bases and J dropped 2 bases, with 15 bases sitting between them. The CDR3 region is CASSPTLKGNYGYTF. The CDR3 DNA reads TGTGCCAGCAGCCCCACCCTAAAGGGAAACTATGGCTACACCTTC.

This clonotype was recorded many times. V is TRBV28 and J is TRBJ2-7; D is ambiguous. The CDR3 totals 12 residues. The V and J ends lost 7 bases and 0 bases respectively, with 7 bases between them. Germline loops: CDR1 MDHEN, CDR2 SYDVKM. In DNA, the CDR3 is TGTGCCAGCAATACGTACTCCTACGAGCAGTACTTC. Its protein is CASNTYSYEQYF.

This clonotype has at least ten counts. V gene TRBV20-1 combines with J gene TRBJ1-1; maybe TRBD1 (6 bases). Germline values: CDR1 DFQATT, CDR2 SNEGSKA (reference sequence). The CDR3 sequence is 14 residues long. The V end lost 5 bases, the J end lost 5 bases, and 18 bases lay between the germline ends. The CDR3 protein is CSAQDSGPGTEAFF. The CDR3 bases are TGCAGTGCTCAGGACAGCGGGCCGGGGACTGAAGCTTTCTTT.

For the CDR3, the DNA is TGCAGTGCGATAGGACCCACAGGGGCAACTAATGAAAAACTGTTTTTT. Its translation: CSAIGPTGATNEKLFF. This chain joins TRBV20-1 and TRBJ1-4; 7 positions match TRBD1. CDR3 length equals 16 residues. Trimming removed 6 bases from V and 0 bases from J; junction bases left unmatched: 10. Germline lookup yields CDR1 DFQATT and CDR2 SNEGSKA (reference sequence).

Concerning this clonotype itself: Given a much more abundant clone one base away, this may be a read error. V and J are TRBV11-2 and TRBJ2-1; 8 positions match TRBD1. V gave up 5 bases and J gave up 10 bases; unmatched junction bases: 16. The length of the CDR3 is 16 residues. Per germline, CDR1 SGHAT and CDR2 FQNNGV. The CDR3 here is CASSALTGDFSYEQFF. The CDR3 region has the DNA TGTGCCAGCAGCGCCTTGACAGGGGACTTCTCCTACGAGCAGTTCTTC.

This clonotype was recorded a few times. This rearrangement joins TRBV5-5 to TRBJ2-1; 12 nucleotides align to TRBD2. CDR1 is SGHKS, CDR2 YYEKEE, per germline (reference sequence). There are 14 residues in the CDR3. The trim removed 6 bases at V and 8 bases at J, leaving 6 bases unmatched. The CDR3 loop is CASTRTSGIDEQFF. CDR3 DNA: TGTGCCAGCACCCGGACTAGCGGGATCGATGAGCAGTTCTTC.

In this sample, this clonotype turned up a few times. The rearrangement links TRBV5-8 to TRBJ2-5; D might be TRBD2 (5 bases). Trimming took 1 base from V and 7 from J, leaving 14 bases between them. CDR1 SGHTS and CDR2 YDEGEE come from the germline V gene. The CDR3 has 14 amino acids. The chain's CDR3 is CASSLTWSGGTQYF. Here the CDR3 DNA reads TGTGCCAGCAGCTTGACCTGGAGCGGCGGGACCCAGTACTTC.

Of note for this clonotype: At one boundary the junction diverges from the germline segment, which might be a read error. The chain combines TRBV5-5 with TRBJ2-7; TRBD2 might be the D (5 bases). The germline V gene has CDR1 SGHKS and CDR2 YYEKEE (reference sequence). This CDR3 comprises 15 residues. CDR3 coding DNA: TGTGCCAGCAGCTTAGAACGGGAAAAAGGCTACGAGCAATACTTC. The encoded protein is CASSLEREKGYEQYF. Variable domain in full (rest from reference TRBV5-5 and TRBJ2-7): DAGVTQSPTHLIKTRGQQVTLRCSPISGHKSVSWYQQVLGQGPQFIFQYYEKEERGRGNFPDRFSARQFPNYSSELNVNALLLGDSALYLCASSLEREKGYEQYFGPGTRLTVT.

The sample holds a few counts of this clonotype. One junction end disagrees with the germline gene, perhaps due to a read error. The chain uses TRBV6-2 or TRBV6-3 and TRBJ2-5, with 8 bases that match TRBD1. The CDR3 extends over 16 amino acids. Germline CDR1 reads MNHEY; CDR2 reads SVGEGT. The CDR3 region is CASSENTGGFQETQCF. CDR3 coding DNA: TGTGCCAGCAGTGAAAATACAGGGGGGTTCCAAGAGACCCAGTGCTTC.

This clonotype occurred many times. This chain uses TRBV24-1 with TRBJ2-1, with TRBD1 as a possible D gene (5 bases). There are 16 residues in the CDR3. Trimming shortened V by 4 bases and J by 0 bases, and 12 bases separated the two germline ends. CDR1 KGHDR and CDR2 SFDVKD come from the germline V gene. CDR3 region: CATSEKDIVSYNEQFF. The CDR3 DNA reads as TGTGCCACCAGTGAGAAGGACATCGTCTCCTACAATGAGCAGTTCTTC.

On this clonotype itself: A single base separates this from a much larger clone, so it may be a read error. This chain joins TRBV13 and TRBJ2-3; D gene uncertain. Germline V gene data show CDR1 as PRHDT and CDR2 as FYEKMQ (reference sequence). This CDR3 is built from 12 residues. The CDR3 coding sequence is TGTACCAGCAGCCCTCCGAGAGATACGCAGTATTTT. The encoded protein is CTSSPPRDTQYF.

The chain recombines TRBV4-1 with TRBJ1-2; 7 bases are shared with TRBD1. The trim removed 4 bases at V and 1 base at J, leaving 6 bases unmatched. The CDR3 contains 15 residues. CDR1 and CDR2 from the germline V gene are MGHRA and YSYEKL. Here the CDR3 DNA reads TGCGCCAGCAGCCCATCAGGGGGGATTAACTATGGCTACACCTTC. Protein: CASSPSGGINYGYTF.

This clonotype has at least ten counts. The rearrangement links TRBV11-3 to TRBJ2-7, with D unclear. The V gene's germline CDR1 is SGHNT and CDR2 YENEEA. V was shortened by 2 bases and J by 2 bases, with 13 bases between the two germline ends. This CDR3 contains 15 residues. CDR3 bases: TGTGCCAGCAGCTTACCTCCCGCAGGTACCTACGAGCAGTACTTC. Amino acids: CASSLPPAGTYEQYF. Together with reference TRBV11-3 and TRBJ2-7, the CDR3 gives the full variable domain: EAGVVQSPRYKIIEKKQPVAFWCNPISGHNTLYWYLQNLGQGPELLIRYENEEAVDDSQLPKDRFSAERLKGVDSTLKIQPAELGDSAVYLCASSLPPAGTYEQYFGPGTRLTVT.

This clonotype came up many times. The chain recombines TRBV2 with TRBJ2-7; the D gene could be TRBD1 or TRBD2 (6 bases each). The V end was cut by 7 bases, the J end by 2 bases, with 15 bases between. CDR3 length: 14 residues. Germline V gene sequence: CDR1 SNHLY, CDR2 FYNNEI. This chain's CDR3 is CASKGGNGPYEQYF. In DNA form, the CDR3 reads TGTGCCAGCAAAGGGGGGAACGGGCCCTACGAGCAGTACTTC.

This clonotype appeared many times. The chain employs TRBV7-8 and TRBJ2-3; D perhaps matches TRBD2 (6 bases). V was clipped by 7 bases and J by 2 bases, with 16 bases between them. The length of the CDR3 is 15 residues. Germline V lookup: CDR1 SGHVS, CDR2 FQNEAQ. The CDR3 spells CASNPRDSYTDTQYF. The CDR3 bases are TGTGCCAGCAACCCAAGGGACTCGTACACAGATACGCAGTATTTT.

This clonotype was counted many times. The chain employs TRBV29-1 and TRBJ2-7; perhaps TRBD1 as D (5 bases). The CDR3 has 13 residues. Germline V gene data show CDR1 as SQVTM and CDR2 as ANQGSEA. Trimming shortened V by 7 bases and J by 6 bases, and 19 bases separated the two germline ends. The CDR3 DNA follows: TGCAGCGCCATAGGGGCCAGTTCCCTCGAGCAGTACTTC. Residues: CSAIGASSLEQYF.

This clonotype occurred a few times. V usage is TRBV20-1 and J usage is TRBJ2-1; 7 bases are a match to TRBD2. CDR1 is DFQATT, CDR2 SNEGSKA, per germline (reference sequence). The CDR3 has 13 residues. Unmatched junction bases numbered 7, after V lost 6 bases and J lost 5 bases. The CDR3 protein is CSARGGVDNEQFF. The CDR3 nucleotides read TGCAGTGCGCGCGGGGGAGTCGACAATGAGCAGTTCTTC.

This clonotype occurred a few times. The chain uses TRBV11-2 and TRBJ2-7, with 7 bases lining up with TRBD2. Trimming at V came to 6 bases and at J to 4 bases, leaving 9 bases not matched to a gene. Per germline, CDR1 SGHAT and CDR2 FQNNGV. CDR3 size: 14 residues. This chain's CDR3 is CASRLYLGGYEQYF. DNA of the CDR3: TGTGCCAGCAGACTTTATTTGGGGGGGTACGAGCAGTACTTC.

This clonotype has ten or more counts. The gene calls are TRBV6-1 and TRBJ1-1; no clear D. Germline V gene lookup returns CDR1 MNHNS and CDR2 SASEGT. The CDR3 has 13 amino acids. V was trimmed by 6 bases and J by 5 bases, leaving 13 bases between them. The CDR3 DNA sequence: TGTGCCAGCAGGGTGCGGACCGTAACTGAAGCTTTCTTT. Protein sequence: CASRVRTVTEAFF.